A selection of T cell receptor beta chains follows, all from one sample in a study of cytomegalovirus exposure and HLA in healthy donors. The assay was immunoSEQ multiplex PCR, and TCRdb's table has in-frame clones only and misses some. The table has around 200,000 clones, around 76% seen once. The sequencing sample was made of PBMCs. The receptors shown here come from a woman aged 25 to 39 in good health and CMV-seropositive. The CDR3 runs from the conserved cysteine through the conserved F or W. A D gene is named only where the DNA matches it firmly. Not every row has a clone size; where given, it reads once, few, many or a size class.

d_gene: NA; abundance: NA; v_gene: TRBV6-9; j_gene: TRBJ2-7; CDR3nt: TGTGCCAGCCCGGGACTTCATATCTTC; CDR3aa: CASPGLHIF
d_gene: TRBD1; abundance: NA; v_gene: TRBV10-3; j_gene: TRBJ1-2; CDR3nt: TGTGCCATCAGTGATACAGGGGCGAACCGAGGGGATGGCTACACCTTC; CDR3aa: CAISDTGANRGDGYTF
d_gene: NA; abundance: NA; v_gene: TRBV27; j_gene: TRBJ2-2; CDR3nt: TGTGCCAGCAGCGGTACTCTTGGGCCCTACACCGGGGAGCTGTTTTTT; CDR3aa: CASSGTLGPYTGELFF
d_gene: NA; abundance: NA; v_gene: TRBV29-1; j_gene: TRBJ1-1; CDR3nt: TGCAGCGTTCAAACTCAGGGGTACACTGAAGCTTTCTTT; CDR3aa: CSVQTQGYTEAFF
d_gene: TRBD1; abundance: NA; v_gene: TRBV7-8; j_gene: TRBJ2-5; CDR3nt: TGTGCCAGCAGCTTTTTGCGGACAGGGGAGAGGGAGACCCAGTACTTC; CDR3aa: CASSFLRTGERETQYF
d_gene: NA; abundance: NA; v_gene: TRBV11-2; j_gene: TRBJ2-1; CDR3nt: TGTGCCAGCAGCCTCGGAGGGATTTGGACCTACAATGAGCAGTTCTTC; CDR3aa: CASSLGGIWTYNEQFF
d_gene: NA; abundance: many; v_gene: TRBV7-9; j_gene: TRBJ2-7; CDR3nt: TGTGCCAGCAGCTTAGTTCATGGCAGGACCTACGAGCAGTACTTC; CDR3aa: CASSLVHGRTYEQYF
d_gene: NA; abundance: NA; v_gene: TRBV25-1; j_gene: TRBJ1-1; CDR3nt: TGTGCCAGCAGTGAGGGGGCCTACACTGAAGCTTTCTTT; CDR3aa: CASSEGAYTEAFF
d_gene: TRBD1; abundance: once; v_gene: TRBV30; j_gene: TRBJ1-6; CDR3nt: TGTGCCTGGACTAGGACAGGAAGCTCGAATAATTCACCCCTCCACTTT; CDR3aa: CAWTRTGSSNNSPLHF
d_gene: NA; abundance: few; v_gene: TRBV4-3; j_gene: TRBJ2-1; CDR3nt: TGCGCCAGCAGCCAAGATCCAGGGACCTACAATGAGCAGTTCTTC; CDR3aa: CASSQDPGTYNEQFF
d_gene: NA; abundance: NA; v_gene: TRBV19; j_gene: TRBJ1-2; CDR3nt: TGTGCCAGTAGTATTCGTTTAGCTGTTCTTCGGGATGGCTACACCTTC; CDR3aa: CASSIRLAVLRDGYTF
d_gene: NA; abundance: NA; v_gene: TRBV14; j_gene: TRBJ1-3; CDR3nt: TGTGCCAGCAGCCAAGTTTCGGAGAACACCATATATTTT; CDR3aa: CASSQVSENTIYF
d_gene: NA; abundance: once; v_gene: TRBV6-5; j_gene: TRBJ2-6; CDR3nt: TGTGCCAGCAGTTACGGGCGGGGTGGTCGGGCCAACGTCCTGACTTTC; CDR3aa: CASSYGRGGRANVLTF
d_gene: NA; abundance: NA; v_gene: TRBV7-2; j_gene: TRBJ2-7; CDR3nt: TGTGCCAGCAAAATCCGGGGGGCCTCCTACGAGCAGTACTTC; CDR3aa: CASKIRGASYEQYF
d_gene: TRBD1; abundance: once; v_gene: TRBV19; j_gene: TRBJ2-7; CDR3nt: TGTGCCAGTAGTACCAACGGACAGGGTTGGGACGAGCAGTACTTC; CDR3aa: CASSTNGQGWDEQYF
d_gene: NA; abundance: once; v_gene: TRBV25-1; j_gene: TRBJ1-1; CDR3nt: TGTGCCAGCAGTGAAATCACAGGGACCCCGAACACTGAAGCTTTCTTT; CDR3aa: CASSEITGTPNTEAFF
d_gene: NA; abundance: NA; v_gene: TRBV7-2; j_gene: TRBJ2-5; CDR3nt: TGTGCCAGCAGCTTAGGAATGCGAGAGACCCAGTACTTC; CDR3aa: CASSLGMRETQYF
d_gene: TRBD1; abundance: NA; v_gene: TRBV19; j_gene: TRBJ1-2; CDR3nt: TGTGCTGTAGCAGGGGGTAACTATGGCTACACCTTC; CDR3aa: CAVAGGNYGYTF
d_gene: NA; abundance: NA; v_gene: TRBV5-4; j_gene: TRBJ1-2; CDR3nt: TGTGCCAGCAGCTTGGAGTTGGGACACCAGGTCGTAGGCTACACCTTC; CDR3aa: CASSLELGHQVVGYTF
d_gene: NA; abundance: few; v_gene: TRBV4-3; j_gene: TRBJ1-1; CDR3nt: TGCGCCAGCAGCCAAGATTGGCCGTTGAACACTGAAGCTTTCTTT; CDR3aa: CASSQDWPLNTEAFF
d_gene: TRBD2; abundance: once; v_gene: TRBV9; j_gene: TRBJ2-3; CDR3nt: TGTGCCAGCAGCCCCCAAGCGGGGTCCGGTGCGGATACGCAGTATTTT; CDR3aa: CASSPQAGSGADTQYF
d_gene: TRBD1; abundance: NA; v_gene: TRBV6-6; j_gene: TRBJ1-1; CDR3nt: TGTGCCAGCAGTACACAGGGGAGCACTGAAGCTTTCTTT; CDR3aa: CASSTQGSTEAFF
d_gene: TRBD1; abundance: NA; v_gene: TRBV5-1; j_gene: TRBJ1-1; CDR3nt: TGCGCCAGCAGCTTGAGGGGGCCGACAGGGGGCATAGGCACTGAAGCTTTCTTT; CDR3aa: CASSLRGPTGGIGTEAFF
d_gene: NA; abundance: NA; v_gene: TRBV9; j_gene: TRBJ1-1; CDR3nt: TGTGCCAGCAGCTTCCAAGCCGGGACTGAAGCTTTCTTT; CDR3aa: CASSFQAGTEAFF
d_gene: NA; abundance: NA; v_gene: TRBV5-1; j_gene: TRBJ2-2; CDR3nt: TGCGCCAGCAGCTTGGTCGCAGGGAACACCGGGGAGCTGTTTTTT; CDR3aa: CASSLVAGNTGELFF
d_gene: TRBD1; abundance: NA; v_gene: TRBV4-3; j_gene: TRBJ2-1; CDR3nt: TGCGCCAGCAGCCCTGACACCGGGACAGGAATTTCCAATGAGCAGTTCTTC; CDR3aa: CASSPDTGTGISNEQFF
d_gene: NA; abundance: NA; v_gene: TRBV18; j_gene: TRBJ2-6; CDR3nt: TGTGCCAGCTCACCACCCCAGACACTGGGGCTGGTCCTGACTTTC; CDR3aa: CASSPPQTLGLVLTF
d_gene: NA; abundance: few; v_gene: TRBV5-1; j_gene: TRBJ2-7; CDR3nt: TGCGCCAGCAGCTTGGGGGGCAGGGAATACGAGCAGTACTTC; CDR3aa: CASSLGGREYEQYF
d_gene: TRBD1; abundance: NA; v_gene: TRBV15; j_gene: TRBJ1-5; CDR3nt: TGTGCCACCAGCAACCCCCAAGCAGGGGGCAGACAGCCCCAGCATTTT; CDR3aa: CATSNPQAGGRQPQHF
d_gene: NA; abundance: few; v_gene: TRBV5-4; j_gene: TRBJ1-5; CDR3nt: TGTGCCAGCAGCTCCAGGGGAAGCAATCAGCCCCAGCATTTT; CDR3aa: CASSSRGSNQPQHF
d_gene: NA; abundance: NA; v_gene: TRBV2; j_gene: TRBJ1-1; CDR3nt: TGTGCCAGCAGTGGACAGCGGGGCACTGAAGCTTTCTTT; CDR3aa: CASSGQRGTEAFF
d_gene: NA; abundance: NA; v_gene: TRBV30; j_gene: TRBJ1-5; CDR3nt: TGTGCCTGGAGTCCAAAATCGGGAGTCAATCAGCCCCAGCATTTT; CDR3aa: CAWSPKSGVNQPQHF
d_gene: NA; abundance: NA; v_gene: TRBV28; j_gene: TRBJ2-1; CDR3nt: TGTGCCAGCCGCTATAATGAGCAGTTCTTC; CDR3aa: CASRYNEQFF
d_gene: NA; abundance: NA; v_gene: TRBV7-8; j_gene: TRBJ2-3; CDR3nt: TGTGCCAGCAGCTTACCCGGCACAGATACGCAGTATTTT; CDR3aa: CASSLPGTDTQYF
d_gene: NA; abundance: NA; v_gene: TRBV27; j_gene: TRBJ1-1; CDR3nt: TGTGCCAGCAGTTTATCTTGGGGGGACACTGAAGCTTTCTTT; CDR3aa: CASSLSWGDTEAFF
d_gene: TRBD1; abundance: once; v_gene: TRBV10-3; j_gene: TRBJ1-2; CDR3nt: TGTGCCATCAGTGAGTCGGAGAACAGGGGGCACGGCTACACCTTC; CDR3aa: CAISESENRGHGYTF
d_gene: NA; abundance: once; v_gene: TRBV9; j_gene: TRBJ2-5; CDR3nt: TGTGCCAGCAGCGCTCCCCCCGCGGAGACCCAGTACTTC; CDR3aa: CASSAPPAETQYF
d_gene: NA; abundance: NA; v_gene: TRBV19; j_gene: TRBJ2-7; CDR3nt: TGTGCCAGTAGTATAGGGACTACCTACGAGCAGTACTTC; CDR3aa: CASSIGTTYEQYF
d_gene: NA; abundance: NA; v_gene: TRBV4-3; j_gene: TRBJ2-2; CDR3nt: TGCGCCAGCAGCCAAAGGACTACGCACACCGGGGAGCTGTTTTTT; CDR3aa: CASSQRTTHTGELFF
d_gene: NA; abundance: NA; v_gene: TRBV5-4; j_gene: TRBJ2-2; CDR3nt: TGTGCCAGCAGCACGGGTGTCACCTCCTTGAACACCGGGGAGCTGTTTTTT; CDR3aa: CASSTGVTSLNTGELFF
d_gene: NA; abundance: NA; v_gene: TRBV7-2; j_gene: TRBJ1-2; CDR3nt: TGTGCCAGCGGAGGGGGAGGGGAAGACTATGGCTACACCTTC; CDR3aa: CASGGGGEDYGYTF
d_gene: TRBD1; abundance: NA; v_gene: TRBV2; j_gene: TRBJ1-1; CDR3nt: TGTGCCAGCAGCCAACAGGGGCGCCTCACTGAAGCTTTCTTT; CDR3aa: CASSQQGRLTEAFF